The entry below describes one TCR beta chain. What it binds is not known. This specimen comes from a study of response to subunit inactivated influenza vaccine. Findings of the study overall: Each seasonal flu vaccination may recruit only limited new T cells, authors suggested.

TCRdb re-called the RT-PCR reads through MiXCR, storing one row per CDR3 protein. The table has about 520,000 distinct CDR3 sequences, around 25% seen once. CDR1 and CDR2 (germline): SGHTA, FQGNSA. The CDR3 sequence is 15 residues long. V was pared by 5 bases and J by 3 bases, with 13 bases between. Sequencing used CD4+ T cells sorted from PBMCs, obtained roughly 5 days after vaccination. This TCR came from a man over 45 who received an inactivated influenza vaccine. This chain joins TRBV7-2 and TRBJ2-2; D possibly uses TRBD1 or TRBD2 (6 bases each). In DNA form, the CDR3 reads TGTGCCAGCAGCAATAGGGGGGTCCACACCGGGGAGCTGTTTTTT. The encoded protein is CASSNRGVHTGELFF.